The next 28 T cell receptor beta chains were all read from a single sample in a study of blood T cells in healthy people across ages. The second PCR ran roughly 6 to 11 cycles with a sample-barcoded 5' primer and J-beta primers. TCRdb recomputed calls from the 5' RACE reads with MiXCR, one row per CDR3 protein. This sample has some 1.8 million distinct CDR3 sequences, with about 39% found just once. Sequences were obtained from blood. The receptors shown here come from a human donor in good health.

For this clonotype: A read error may be the cause here, since a much bigger clone is one base away. The CDR3 DNA follows: TGTGCCAGCAGCCGAATCAGGGGGCAAGGGGCCAACGTCCTGGCTTTC. Its protein is CASSRIRGQGANVLAF. J is TRBJ2-6 and V is TRBV7-3; 8 bases line up with TRBD1. CDR3 length: 16 amino acids. CDR1 is SGHTA and CDR2 is FQGTGA in the germline V gene. The full variable domain, its missing parts supplied by reference TRBV7-3 and TRBJ2-6, is GAGVSQTPSNKVTEKGKYVELRCDPISGHTALYWYRQSLGQGPEFLIYFQGTGAADDSGLPNDRFFAVRPEGSVSTLKIQRTERGDSAVYLCASSRIRGQGANVLAFGAGSRLTVL.

The V and J genes are TRBV13 and TRBJ1-2; TRBD1 aligns across 10 bases. V was clipped by 4 bases and J by 4 bases; unmatched bases: 9. Looked up from germline, CDR1 is PRHDT and CDR2 is FYEKMQ (reference sequence). The CDR3 length is 16 residues. CDR3: CASSSSTGGASYGYTF. CDR3 DNA: TGTGCCAGCAGCTCATCGACAGGGGGCGCGTCCTATGGCTACACCTTC.

The chain uses TRBV7-2 and TRBJ2-1; no clear D gene. V lost 2 bases and J 2 bases, leaving 10 bases between the germline ends. The CDR3 sequence is 15 residues long. Germline V gene lookup returns CDR1 SGHTA and CDR2 FQGNSA. The CDR3 is CASSLRFDPYNEQFF. CDR3 sequence (DNA): TGTGCCAGCAGCTTAAGGTTTGATCCCTACAATGAGCAGTTCTTC. The whole variable domain, filled in from reference TRBV7-2 and TRBJ2-1, reads GAGVSQSPSNKVTEKGKDVELRCDPISGHTALYWYRQSLGQGLEFLIYFQGNSAPDKSGLPSDRFSAERTGGSVSTLTIQRTQQEDSAVYLCASSLRFDPYNEQFFGPGTRLTVL.

The chain employs TRBV20-1 and TRBJ2-4; a possible D gene is TRBD1 (6 bases). The germline V gene encodes CDR1 DFQATT and CDR2 SNEGSKA (reference sequence). V gave up 3 bases and J gave up 7 bases, with 16 bases separating them. This CDR3 is 14 amino acids long. The DNA of the CDR3 is TGCAGTGCTAGGAGCAGGGGTGCTAGGAACATTCAGTACTTC. This gives the protein CSARSRGARNIQYF.

This clonotype showed up just a few times. V gene TRBV20-1 combines with J gene TRBJ1-1; D ambiguous. Deletions cut 2 bases from V and 1 base from J, with 11 bases between. CDR3 length: 14 amino acids. The germline CDR1 and CDR2 sequences are DFQATT and SNEGSKA (reference sequence). The CDR3 DNA reads as TGCAGTGCTAGACAATTGGAGACGAACACTGAAGCTTTCTTT. The encoded protein is CSARQLETNTEAFF.

The gene calls are TRBV29-1 and TRBJ2-4, with D tentatively TRBD2 (5 bases). The DNA end is a closer match to TRBJ2-7, so the J assignment may be wrong. The germline CDR1 and CDR2 sequences are SQVTM and ANQGSEA. The CDR3 totals 12 residues. The CDR3 DNA reads as TGCAGCGTAGGAGGCCTGGGGTACGAGCAGTACTTC. Its translation is CSVGGLGYEQYF.

J is TRBJ1-1 and V is TRBV11-2; D gene unclear. CDR1 SGHAT and CDR2 FQNNGV come from the germline V gene. The CDR3 runs to 13 residues. The germline V and J ends were trimmed by 5 bases and 3 bases, with 10 bases remaining between them. CDR3 in amino acids: CASSTTVDTEAFF. The DNA for the CDR3 is TGTGCCAGCAGCACAACAGTCGACACTGAAGCTTTCTTT.

This clonotype has only a few counts. This chain links TRBV4-3 with TRBJ1-2; D gene unclear. The V end lost 3 bases, the J end lost 4 bases, and 12 bases lay between the germline ends. CDR1 and CDR2 from the germline V gene are LGHNA and YSLEER. There are 14 residues in the CDR3. CDR3 protein: CASSHAGRGYGYTF. The CDR3 DNA reads TGCGCCAGCAGCCATGCGGGGAGAGGCTATGGCTACACCTTC.

This clonotype was detected a few times. The DNA for the CDR3 is TGTGCCAGCAGTTTGGAGTTACGCACTGAAGCTTTCTTT. This translates into CASSLELRTEAFF. This chain connects TRBV12-3 or TRBV12-4 to TRBJ1-1; D gene uncertain. The ends were cut back, 3 bases at V and 4 bases at J, with 9 bases in the middle. The CDR3 consists of 13 residues.

This clonotype showed up just once. V gene TRBV18 combines with J gene TRBJ2-4, with D perhaps assigned TRBD1 or TRBD2 (5 bases each). The J call is in doubt because the DNA end fits TRBJ2-7 better. The CDR3 length is 14 residues. Looked up from germline, CDR1 is KGHSH and CDR2 is LQKENI. The DNA for the CDR3 is TGTGCCAGCTCACCAGACGGGGCCGCCTGCGAGCAGTACTTC. Amino acids: CASSPDGAACEQYF.

This clonotype was detected a few times. This chain connects TRBV7-9 to TRBJ2-7; 8 bases match TRBD1. CDR1 is SEHNR and CDR2 is FQNEAQ in the germline V gene (reference sequence). V shed 5 bases, J shed 0 bases, and the junction held 9 bases outside the gene matches. The CDR3 is 16 amino acids. The CDR3 sequence is CASSPSGTGNSYEQYF. In DNA form, the CDR3 reads TGTGCCAGCAGCCCTTCAGGGACAGGCAACTCCTACGAGCAGTACTTC.

The rearrangement joins TRBV5-1 to TRBJ2-1; 8 positions agree with TRBD1. The CDR3 extends over 17 amino acids. V lost 1 base to trimming and J lost 5 bases; unmatched junction nucleotides: 11. Germline V lookup: CDR1 SGHRS, CDR2 YFSETQ. The CDR3 region is CASSLYPGGRSDNEQFF. In DNA form, the CDR3 reads TGCGCCAGCAGCTTGTACCCAGGGGGCCGTAGTGACAATGAGCAGTTCTTC. The full variable domain, with the rest looked up from reference TRBV5-1 and TRBJ2-1, is KAGVTQTPRYLIKTRGQQVTLSCSPISGHRSVSWYQQTPGQGLQFLFEYFSETQRNKGNFPGRFSGRQFSNSRSEMNVSTLELGDSALYLCASSLYPGGRSDNEQFFGPGTRLTVL.

The rearrangement uses TRBV18 and TRBJ2-1; perhaps D is TRBD1 or TRBD2 (5 bases each). CDR1 is KGHSH, CDR2 LQKENI, per germline. This CDR3 is built from 15 residues. V gave up 3 bases and J gave up 7 bases, with 16 bases separating them. CDR3 sequence reads: CASSPPRGAGNEQFF. The CDR3 DNA sequence: TGTGCCAGCTCACCTCCCAGAGGGGCAGGGAATGAGCAGTTCTTC.

This sequence joins TRBV7-2 and TRBJ2-4; the D gene is possibly TRBD2 (7 bases). Judging by the DNA end, TRBJ2-7 fits better; the J call may be wrong. From germline, CDR1 is SGHTA and CDR2 FQGNSA. The CDR3 covers 16 residues. DNA of the CDR3: TGTGCCAGCAGCTTAGCGGTGCGGGGGCCTACCTACGAGCAGTACTTC. This sequence encodes CASSLAVRGPTYEQYF.

The V gene is TRBV20-1, the J gene TRBJ2-3, with 8 bases matching TRBD2. Germline loops: CDR1 DFQATT, CDR2 SNEGSKA (reference sequence). The length of the CDR3 is 15 residues. J lost 5 bases, V lost 4 bases, and 11 bases had no gene match. DNA for the CDR3: TGCAGTGCTAAGTTTCCCGGGGGGGCTAAAGATACGCAGTATTTT. Protein sequence: CSAKFPGGAKDTQYF.

The chain employs TRBV29-1 and TRBJ1-1; D perhaps matches TRBD1 (6 bases). CDR1 and CDR2 (germline): SQVTM, ANQGSEA. There are 13 residues in the CDR3. The ends were cut back, 5 bases at V and 0 bases at J, with 10 bases in the middle. Written as DNA, the CDR3 is TGCAGCGTTAACAGGGACATGAACACTGAAGCTTTCTTT. It specifies CSVNRDMNTEAFF. The entire variable domain, with the rest obtained from reference TRBV29-1 and TRBJ1-1, is as follows: SAVISQKPSRDICQRGTSLTIQCQVDSQVTMMFWYRQQPGQSLTLIATANQGSEATYESGFVIDKFPISRPNLTFSTLTVSNMSPEDSSIYLCSVNRDMNTEAFFGQGTRLTVV.

This chain joins TRBV12-3 or TRBV12-4 and TRBJ1-1; D possibly corresponds to TRBD1 (5 bases). The CDR3 is 14 residues long. V was pared by 7 bases and J by 0 bases, with 12 bases between. This chain's CDR3 is CASTDDRVNTEAFF. The CDR3 coding sequence is TGTGCCAGCACCGACGACAGAGTGAACACTGAAGCTTTCTTT.

This clonotype has only a few counts. The gene calls are TRBV28 and TRBJ1-4; TRBD1 agrees at 10 bases. The CDR3 covers 14 residues. V trimming: 5 bases; J trimming: 6 bases; junction bases outside the gene matches: 3. The germline V gene encodes CDR1 MDHEN and CDR2 SYDVKM. CDR3 bases: TGTGCCAGCAGTACCGGGACAGGGGATGAAAAACTGTTTTTT. Translated, it gives CASSTGTGDEKLFF.

This chain links TRBV28 with TRBJ2-4; D perhaps matches TRBD1 (5 bases). This CDR3 is 14 amino acids long. V was clipped by 2 bases and J by 7 bases, with 12 bases between them. CDR1 MDHEN and CDR2 SYDVKM come from the germline V gene. This CDR3 is CASSLDRTLNIQYF. The CDR3 nucleotides read TGTGCCAGCAGTTTAGATAGGACACTCAACATTCAGTACTTC.

As concerns this clonotype: One junction end disagrees with the germline gene, perhaps due to a read error. The chain couples TRBV29-1 to TRBJ2-3, with D uncertain. Germline loops: CDR1 SQVTM, CDR2 ANQGSEA. This CDR3 region has 13 residues. The CDR3 DNA is TGCAGCGTTGTGGGCAGATTCACAGATACGCGGTATTTT. Encoded protein: CSVVGRFTDTRYF.

This clonotype was recorded many times. The chain employs TRBV7-9 and TRBJ2-1; 11 bases map to TRBD2. The ends lost 4 bases at V and 4 bases at J; junction bases unmatched: 3. From germline, CDR1 is SEHNR and CDR2 FQNEAQ (reference sequence). The CDR3 contains 15 residues. The CDR3 DNA reads as TGTGCCAGCAGCTCAAGACTAGCGGGGTACAATGAGCAGTTCTTC. It encodes CASSSRLAGYNEQFF.

This clonotype has only a few counts. CDR3 in DNA: TGTGCCAGCGGCGGCCCGCTAGCGGAGACAGATACGCAGTATTTT. It encodes CASGGPLAETDTQYF. V and J are TRBV7-8 and TRBJ2-3; 7 bases are a match to TRBD2. Germline CDR1 reads SGHVS; CDR2 reads FQNEAQ. The CDR3 loop spans 15 amino acids. Trimming took 8 bases from V and 3 from J; bases not matched to a gene: 11.

The CDR3 DNA is TGCAGTGCTACGCCCGGGACAGTATACGGATACGAGCAGTACTTC. Translating it yields CSATPGTVYGYEQYF. The chain combines TRBV20-1 with TRBJ2-5; TRBD1 agrees at 7 bases. The J call may be mistaken, given a closer DNA end match to TRBJ2-7. CDR1 and CDR2 (germline): DFQATT, SNEGSKA (reference sequence). This CDR3 region has 15 residues.

The chain has TRBV20-1 and TRBJ2-5, with TRBD2 matching over 11 bases. The germline V gene encodes CDR1 DFQATT and CDR2 SNEGSKA (reference sequence). The CDR3 contains 14 residues. The V segment lost 6 bases and the J segment 2 bases; nucleotides outside the gene matches: 5. CDR3 protein: CSAPRTSGQETQYF. The CDR3 region has the DNA TGCAGTGCGCCTCGGACTAGCGGGCAAGAGACCCAGTACTTC.

The chain links TRBV7-8 to TRBJ1-5, with D possibly matching TRBD1 (5 bases). Trimming shortened V by 5 bases and J by 7 bases, and 12 bases separated the two germline ends. Germline lookup yields CDR1 SGHVS and CDR2 FQNEAQ. CDR3 length: 13 amino acids. The CDR3 nucleotides are TGTGCCAGCAGCCCGGCGGGGGTCCAGCCCCAGCATTTT. Amino acid sequence: CASSPAGVQPQHF. Together with reference TRBV7-8 and TRBJ1-5, the CDR3 gives the full variable domain: GAGVSQSPRYKVAKRGQDVALRCDPISGHVSLFWYQQALGQGPEFLTYFQNEAQLDKSGLPSDRFFAERPEGSVSTLKIQRTQQEDSAVYLCASSPAGVQPQHFGDGTRLSIL.

This clonotype was counted many times. The J gene is TRBJ2-3, the V gene TRBV29-1; the match to TRBD2 covers 7 bases. Per germline, CDR1 SQVTM and CDR2 ANQGSEA. The V segment lost 5 bases and the J segment 8 bases; nucleotides outside the gene matches: 1. This CDR3 has 10 amino acids. For the CDR3, the DNA is TGCAGCGTTAGGGAGGGTACGCAGTATTTT. It encodes CSVREGTQYF.

This clonotype occurred a few times. The chain carries TRBV12-3 or TRBV12-4 and TRBJ1-1, with a tentative D call TRBD1 (5 bases). The CDR3 extends over 14 amino acids. The V end was cut by 7 bases, the J end by 6 bases, with 18 bases between. The CDR3 DNA reads as TGTGCCAGCAATACGGGACTCCTGAAGCCTGAAGCTTTCTTT. It specifies CASNTGLLKPEAFF.

This clonotype was seen a few times. This sequence joins TRBV7-2 and TRBJ1-2, with a possible D match to TRBD1 (6 bases). V gave up 0 bases and J gave up 0 bases, with 11 bases separating them. CDR1 and CDR2 (germline): SGHTA, FQGNSA. The CDR3 covers 16 residues. CDR3 sequence (DNA): TGTGCCAGCAGCTTAGCGCCGGGGGGCGCTAACTATGGCTACACCTTC. This sequence encodes CASSLAPGGANYGYTF.